These T cell receptor beta chains were read from a single sample in a study of blood T cell repertoires in COVID-19. Sequencing was performed with immunoSEQ multiplex PCR; in TCRdb, only in-frame clones are kept and a portion is missing. The sample gives about 200,000 clones, approximately 80% of which show up once; roughly 7.8% is in the top ten. Input material: peripheral blood. All receptors come from an elderly woman with COVID-19, enrolled during active disease. Each CDR3 is given with its conserved first and last residue. D genes are given only for firm matches. Size values are once, few and many counts, or a class for expanded clones, and some rows have none.

v_call: TRBV3-1/TRBV3-2
d_call: TRBD2
j_call: TRBJ2-1
clone_size: NA
cdr3_nt: TGTGCCAGCAGCCAAGAATGGGGGGGGACCGGGACTACCCCTACGGAGCAGTTCTTC
cdr3_aa: CASSQEWGGTGTTPTEQFF

v_call: TRBV7-3
d_call: TRBD2
j_call: TRBJ2-1
clone_size: NA
cdr3_nt: TGTGCCAGTACTTCCTCTAGCGGGGGGGCCTCCTACAATGAGCAGTTCTTC
cdr3_aa: CASTSSSGGASYNEQFF

v_call: TRBV10-3
d_call: TRBD1
j_call: TRBJ2-3
clone_size: NA
cdr3_nt: TGTGCCGCACTGAAGGGGGCGGACACAGATACGCAGTATTTT
cdr3_aa: CAALKGADTDTQYF

v_call: TRBV5-1
d_call: NA
j_call: TRBJ1-3
clone_size: NA
cdr3_nt: TGCGCCAGCAGCTTGGACGGGGTCAACGGAAACACCATATATTTT
cdr3_aa: CASSLDGVNGNTIYF

v_call: TRBV27
d_call: TRBD1
j_call: TRBJ2-7
clone_size: NA
cdr3_nt: TGTGCCAGTCCGGGGGACAGGAGATACTACGAGCAGTACTTC
cdr3_aa: CASPGDRRYYEQYF

v_call: TRBV5-1
d_call: NA
j_call: TRBJ2-7
clone_size: NA
cdr3_nt: TGCGCCAGCAGCTACACAGGGCCTACCTACGAGCAGTACTTC
cdr3_aa: CASSYTGPTYEQYF

v_call: TRBV3-1/TRBV3-2
d_call: NA
j_call: TRBJ2-7
clone_size: once
cdr3_nt: TGTGCCAGCAGCCAAGATTACGCACGCCTCGGCGAGCAGTACTTC
cdr3_aa: CASSQDYARLGEQYF

v_call: TRBV3-1/TRBV3-2
d_call: TRBD2
j_call: TRBJ2-3
clone_size: NA
cdr3_nt: TGTGCCAGCAGCCTGATGGGACTAGCGGAGAGGAAAGGAAATACGCAGTATTTT
cdr3_aa: CASSLMGLAERKGNTQYF

v_call: TRBV19
d_call: NA
j_call: TRBJ1-1
clone_size: NA
cdr3_nt: TGTGCCAGTAGGGTTGTGGGCATGAACACTGAAGCTTTCTTT
cdr3_aa: CASRVVGMNTEAFF

v_call: TRBV9
d_call: NA
j_call: TRBJ2-2
clone_size: NA
cdr3_nt: TGTGCCAGCAGCGTAGCCTCAATCGCGGTAGTGGCCGGGGAGCTGTTTTTT
cdr3_aa: CASSVASIAVVAGELFF

v_call: TRBV6-5
d_call: TRBD1
j_call: TRBJ1-5
clone_size: once
cdr3_nt: TGTGCCAGCACCGCGGACAGGGGGGGTCAGCCCCAGCATTTT
cdr3_aa: CASTADRGGQPQHF

v_call: TRBV5-6
d_call: NA
j_call: TRBJ1-5
clone_size: NA
cdr3_nt: TGTGCCAGCAGCTTGGCGGGACGGGGGATGATCCAGCATTTT
cdr3_aa: CASSLAGRGMIQHF

v_call: TRBV12-3/TRBV12-4
d_call: NA
j_call: TRBJ1-1
clone_size: NA
cdr3_nt: TGTGCCAGCAGTTTCCCCGGGTCTGAAGCTTTCTTT
cdr3_aa: CASSFPGSEAFF

v_call: TRBV6-6
d_call: NA
j_call: TRBJ2-1
clone_size: NA
cdr3_nt: TGTGCCAGCAGTTCCGGGGATGGGTTAGAGTTCTTC
cdr3_aa: CASSSGDGLEFF

v_call: TRBV5-1
d_call: NA
j_call: TRBJ1-5
clone_size: NA
cdr3_nt: TGCGCCAGCAGCTTGGGTGGCGGGAATCAGCCCCAGCATTTT
cdr3_aa: CASSLGGGNQPQHF

v_call: TRBV11-3
d_call: NA
j_call: TRBJ1-4
clone_size: once
cdr3_nt: TGTGCCAGCAGCTTAGGGTGGCGGGAAAAACTGTTTTTT
cdr3_aa: CASSLGWREKLFF

v_call: TRBV27
d_call: NA
j_call: TRBJ2-2
clone_size: NA
cdr3_nt: TGTGCCAGCAGGGCAGACAGGAGGTATGCCGGGGAGCTGTTTTTT
cdr3_aa: CASRADRRYAGELFF

v_call: TRBV25-1
d_call: NA
j_call: TRBJ1-5
clone_size: NA
cdr3_nt: TGTGCCAGCAGTGGGTCCGGGAATCAGCCCCAGCATTTT
cdr3_aa: CASSGSGNQPQHF

v_call: TRBV7-9
d_call: TRBD1
j_call: TRBJ1-2
clone_size: NA
cdr3_nt: TGTGCCAGCAGCTTTGGACAGGTGTATGGCTACACCTTC
cdr3_aa: CASSFGQVYGYTF

v_call: TRBV6-6
d_call: NA
j_call: TRBJ2-1
clone_size: NA
cdr3_nt: TGTGCCGCGGCTGTGCGGGAATACAATGAGCAGTTCTTC
cdr3_aa: CAAAVREYNEQFF

v_call: TRBV28
d_call: NA
j_call: TRBJ2-1
clone_size: NA
cdr3_nt: TGTGCCAGCAGTTTATTCCCCAAGGGGTCCCTTTACAATGAGCAGTTCTTC
cdr3_aa: CASSLFPKGSLYNEQFF

v_call: TRBV5-1
d_call: NA
j_call: TRBJ2-7
clone_size: NA
cdr3_nt: TGCGCCAGCAGCGCGAGGGGGAGCCACTACGAGCAGTACTTC
cdr3_aa: CASSARGSHYEQYF

v_call: TRBV19
d_call: TRBD1
j_call: TRBJ1-1
clone_size: NA
cdr3_nt: TGTGCCAGTAGTGACAGGGTCAACACTGAAGCTTTCTTT
cdr3_aa: CASSDRVNTEAFF

v_call: TRBV19
d_call: NA
j_call: TRBJ1-1
clone_size: NA
cdr3_nt: TGTGCCAGTAAAATGGCAGAGGTGAACACTGAAGCTTTCTTT
cdr3_aa: CASKMAEVNTEAFF

v_call: TRBV10-3
d_call: NA
j_call: TRBJ2-3
clone_size: NA
cdr3_nt: TGTGCCATCAGCAACACAGATACGCAGTATTTT
cdr3_aa: CAISNTDTQYF

v_call: TRBV7-3
d_call: TRBD2
j_call: TRBJ2-1
clone_size: NA
cdr3_nt: TGTGCCAGCAGCTCAGCGGGGACTGAGCAGTTCTTC
cdr3_aa: CASSSAGTEQFF

v_call: TRBV5-1
d_call: TRBD1
j_call: TRBJ2-2
clone_size: NA
cdr3_nt: TGCGCCAGCAGCCGGACAGGGACCGGGGAGCTGTTTTTT
cdr3_aa: CASSRTGTGELFF

v_call: TRBV6-2/TRBV6-3
d_call: TRBD1
j_call: TRBJ2-5
clone_size: NA
cdr3_nt: TGTGCCAGCAGTTCTGGGACAGGGATGGAGACCCAGTACTTC
cdr3_aa: CASSSGTGMETQYF

v_call: TRBV29-1
d_call: NA
j_call: TRBJ2-7
clone_size: NA
cdr3_nt: TGCAGCGTTGAAGATCTTCTGGTGGGGGGCGAGCAGTACTTC
cdr3_aa: CSVEDLLVGGEQYF

v_call: TRBV5-1
d_call: NA
j_call: TRBJ1-1
clone_size: NA
cdr3_nt: TGCGCCAGCACACAGGGTGGGAACACTGAAGCTTTCTTT
cdr3_aa: CASTQGGNTEAFF

v_call: TRBV5-1
d_call: NA
j_call: TRBJ2-3
clone_size: NA
cdr3_nt: TGCGCCAGCAGCGCCTATAGCACAGATACGCAGTATTTT
cdr3_aa: CASSAYSTDTQYF

v_call: TRBV29-1
d_call: NA
j_call: TRBJ1-4
clone_size: NA
cdr3_nt: TGCAGCGCCCGCACAGGGACCAATGAAAAACTGTTTTTT
cdr3_aa: CSARTGTNEKLFF

v_call: TRBV28
d_call: TRBD2
j_call: TRBJ2-7
clone_size: NA
cdr3_nt: TGTGCCAGCAGAGGACTAGCGAACGAGCAGTACTTC
cdr3_aa: CASRGLANEQYF

v_call: TRBV6-5
d_call: NA
j_call: TRBJ1-6
clone_size: NA
cdr3_nt: TGTGCCAGCAGTTACTCAGCAGGGGTTAATTCACCCCTCCACTTT
cdr3_aa: CASSYSAGVNSPLHF

v_call: TRBV15
d_call: TRBD2
j_call: TRBJ2-7
clone_size: few
cdr3_nt: TGTGCCACCAGCCCGGGCAGCGGGGGGGCCCGCTACGAGCAGTACTTC
cdr3_aa: CATSPGSGGARYEQYF

v_call: TRBV5-1
d_call: NA
j_call: TRBJ1-1
clone_size: NA
cdr3_nt: TGCGCCAGCAGCTCGGGGGGAGGATCGGGGAACACTGAAGCTTTCTTT
cdr3_aa: CASSSGGGSGNTEAFF

v_call: TRBV12-3/TRBV12-4
d_call: NA
j_call: TRBJ1-2
clone_size: NA
cdr3_nt: TGTGCCAGCAGTGACACGGCTAACTATGGCTACACCTTC
cdr3_aa: CASSDTANYGYTF

v_call: TRBV12-3/TRBV12-4
d_call: TRBD1
j_call: TRBJ1-2
clone_size: NA
cdr3_nt: TGTGCCAGCAGCTCACAGGGGGCTCTTGGCTACACCTTC
cdr3_aa: CASSSQGALGYTF

v_call: TRBV2
d_call: NA
j_call: TRBJ1-2
clone_size: few
cdr3_nt: TGTGCCAGCAGTGACCAGAACTATGGCTACACCTTC
cdr3_aa: CASSDQNYGYTF

v_call: TRBV29-1
d_call: TRBD2
j_call: TRBJ2-3
clone_size: NA
cdr3_nt: TGCAGCGTTGACTCCCAAGGGCGGGAGGGTACAGATACGCAGTATTTT
cdr3_aa: CSVDSQGREGTDTQYF

v_call: TRBV3-1/TRBV3-2
d_call: TRBD2
j_call: TRBJ2-5
clone_size: once
cdr3_nt: TGTGCCACCGTCAGCGGGGATCAGTGGACCCAGTACTTC
cdr3_aa: CATVSGDQWTQYF